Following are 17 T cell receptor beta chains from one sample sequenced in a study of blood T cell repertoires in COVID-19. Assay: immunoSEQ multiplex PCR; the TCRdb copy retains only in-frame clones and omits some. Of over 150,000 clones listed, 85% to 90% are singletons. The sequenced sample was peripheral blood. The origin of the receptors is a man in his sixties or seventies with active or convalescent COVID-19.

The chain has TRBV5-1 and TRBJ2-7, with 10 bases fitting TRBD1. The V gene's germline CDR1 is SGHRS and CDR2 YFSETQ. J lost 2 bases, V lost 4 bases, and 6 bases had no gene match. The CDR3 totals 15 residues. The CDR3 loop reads CASSARDRGAYEQYF. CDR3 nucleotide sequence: TGCGCCAGCAGCGCCCGGGACAGGGGCGCCTACGAGCAGTACTTC.

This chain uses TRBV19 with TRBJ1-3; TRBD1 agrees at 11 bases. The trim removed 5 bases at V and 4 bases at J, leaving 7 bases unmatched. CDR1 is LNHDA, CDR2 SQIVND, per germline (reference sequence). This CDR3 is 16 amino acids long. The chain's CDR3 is CASSPPGTGGGNTIYF. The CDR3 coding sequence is TGTGCCAGTAGTCCCCCCGGGACAGGGGGAGGAAACACCATATATTTT.

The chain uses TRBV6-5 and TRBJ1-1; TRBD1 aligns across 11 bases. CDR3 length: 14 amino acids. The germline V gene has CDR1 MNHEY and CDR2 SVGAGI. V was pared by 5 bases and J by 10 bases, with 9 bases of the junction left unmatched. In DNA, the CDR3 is TGTGCCAGCAGTCCCCTCGGGACAGGGGGTTTAGCTTTCTTT. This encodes CASSPLGTGGLAFF.

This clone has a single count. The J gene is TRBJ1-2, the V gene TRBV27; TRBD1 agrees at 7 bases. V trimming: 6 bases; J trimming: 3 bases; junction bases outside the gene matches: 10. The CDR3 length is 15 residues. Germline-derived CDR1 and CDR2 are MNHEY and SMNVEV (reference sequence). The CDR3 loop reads CASRAEDRNYYGYTF. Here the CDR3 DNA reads TGTGCCAGCAGGGCCGAGGACAGGAATTACTATGGCTACACCTTC.

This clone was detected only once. In DNA form, the CDR3 reads TGTGCCAGCAGGGGGCAGGGCAATCAGCCCCAGCATTTT. It yields the protein CASRGQGNQPQHF. V gene TRBV7-2 combines with J gene TRBJ1-5, with a possible D match to TRBD1 (5 bases). V lost 6 bases and J 2 bases, leaving 8 bases between the germline ends. Germline values: CDR1 SGHTA, CDR2 FQGNSA. The CDR3 length is 13 residues. Using reference TRBV7-2 and TRBJ1-5 for the parts outside the CDR3, the full variable domain is GAGVSQSPSNKVTEKGKDVELRCDPISGHTALYWYRQSLGQGLEFLIYFQGNSAPDKSGLPSDRFSAERTGGSVSTLTIQRTQQEDSAVYLCASRGQGNQPQHFGDGTRLSIL.

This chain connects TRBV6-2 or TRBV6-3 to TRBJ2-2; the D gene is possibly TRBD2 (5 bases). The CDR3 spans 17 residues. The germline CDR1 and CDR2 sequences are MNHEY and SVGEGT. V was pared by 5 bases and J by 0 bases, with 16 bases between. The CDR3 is CASSGDGIAANTGELFF. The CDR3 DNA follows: TGTGCCAGCAGTGGAGACGGGATCGCCGCGAACACCGGGGAGCTGTTTTTT.

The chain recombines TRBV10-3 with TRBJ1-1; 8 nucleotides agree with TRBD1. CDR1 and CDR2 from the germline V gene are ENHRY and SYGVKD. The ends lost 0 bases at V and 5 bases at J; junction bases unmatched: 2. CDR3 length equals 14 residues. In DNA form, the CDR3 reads TGTGCCATCAGTGAGTCTCAGGGGGCGACTGAAGCTTTCTTT. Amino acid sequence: CAISESQGATEAFF.

The CDR3 nucleotides are TGTGCCAGCAGTTACCTCGGCGGGAGTGAGCAGTTCTTC. Amino acid sequence: CASSYLGGSEQFF. The chain uses TRBV6-5 and TRBJ2-1; 7 positions match TRBD2. There are 13 residues in the CDR3. The V segment lost 2 bases and the J segment 9 bases; nucleotides outside the gene matches: 4. The germline V gene has CDR1 MNHEY and CDR2 SVGAGI.

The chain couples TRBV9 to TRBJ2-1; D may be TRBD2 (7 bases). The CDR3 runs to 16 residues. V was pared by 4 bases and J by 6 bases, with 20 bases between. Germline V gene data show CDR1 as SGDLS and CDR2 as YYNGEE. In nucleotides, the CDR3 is TGTGCCAGCAGCCACACTAGGGGGGGGCGTAGCAATGAGCAGTTCTTC. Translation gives CASSHTRGGRSNEQFF. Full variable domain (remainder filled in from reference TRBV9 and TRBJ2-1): DSGVTQTPKHLITATGQRVTLRCSPRSGDLSVYWYQQSLDQGLQFLIQYYNGEERAKGNILERFSAQQFPDLHSELNLSSLELGDSALYFCASSHTRGGRSNEQFFGPGTRLTVL.

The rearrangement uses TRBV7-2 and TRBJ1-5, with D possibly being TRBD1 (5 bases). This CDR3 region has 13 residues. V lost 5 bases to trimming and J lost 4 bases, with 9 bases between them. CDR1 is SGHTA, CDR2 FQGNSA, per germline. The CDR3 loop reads CASSPGGNQPQHF. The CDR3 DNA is TGTGCCAGCAGCCCGGGGGGGAATCAGCCCCAGCATTTT.

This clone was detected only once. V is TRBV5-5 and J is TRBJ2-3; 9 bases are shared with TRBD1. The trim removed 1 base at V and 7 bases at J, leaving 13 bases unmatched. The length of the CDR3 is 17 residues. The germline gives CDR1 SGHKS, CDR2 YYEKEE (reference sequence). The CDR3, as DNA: TGTGCCAGCAGCTTGTACTCCGGGACAGGGACCGCATATACGCAGTATTTT. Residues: CASSLYSGTGTAYTQYF.

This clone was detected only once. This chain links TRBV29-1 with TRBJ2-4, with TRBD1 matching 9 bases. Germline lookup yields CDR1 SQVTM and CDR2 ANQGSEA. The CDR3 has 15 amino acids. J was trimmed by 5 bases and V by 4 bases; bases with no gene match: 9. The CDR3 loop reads CSVAGDRESQNIQYF. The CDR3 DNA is TGCAGCGTTGCAGGGGACAGGGAATCTCAAAACATTCAGTACTTC. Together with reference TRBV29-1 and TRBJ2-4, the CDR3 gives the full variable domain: SAVISQKPSRDICQRGTSLTIQCQVDSQVTMMFWYRQQPGQSLTLIATANQGSEATYESGFVIDKFPISRPNLTFSTLTVSNMSPEDSSIYLCSVAGDRESQNIQYFGAGTRLSVL.

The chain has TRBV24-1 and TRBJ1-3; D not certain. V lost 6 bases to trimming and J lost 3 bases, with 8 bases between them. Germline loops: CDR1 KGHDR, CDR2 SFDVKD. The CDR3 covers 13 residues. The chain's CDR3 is CATSRGVGNTIYF. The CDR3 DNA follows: TGTGCCACCAGTCGGGGAGTTGGAAACACCATATATTTT.

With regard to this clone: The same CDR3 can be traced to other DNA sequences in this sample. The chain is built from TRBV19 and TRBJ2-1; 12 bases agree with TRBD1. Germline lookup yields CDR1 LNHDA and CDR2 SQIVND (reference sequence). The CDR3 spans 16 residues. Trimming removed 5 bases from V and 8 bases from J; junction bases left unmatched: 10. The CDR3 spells CASSDPGTGGIDEQFF. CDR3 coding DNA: TGTGCCAGTAGTGATCCCGGGACAGGGGGCATTGATGAGCAGTTCTTC.

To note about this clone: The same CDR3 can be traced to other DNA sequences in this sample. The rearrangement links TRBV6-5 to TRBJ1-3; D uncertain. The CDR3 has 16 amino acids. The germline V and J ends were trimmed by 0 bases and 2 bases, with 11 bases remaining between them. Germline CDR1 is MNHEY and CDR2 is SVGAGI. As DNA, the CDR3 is TGTGCCAGCAGTTACTCGAATCGGGGTACTGGAAACACCATATATTTT. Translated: CASSYSNRGTGNTIYF.

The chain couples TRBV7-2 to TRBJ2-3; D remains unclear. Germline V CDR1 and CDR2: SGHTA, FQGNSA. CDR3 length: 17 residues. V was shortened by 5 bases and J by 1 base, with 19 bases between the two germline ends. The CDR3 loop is CASSGLSSGFRTDTQYF. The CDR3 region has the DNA TGTGCCAGCAGCGGTCTGAGCTCCGGGTTTCGCACAGATACGCAGTATTTT.

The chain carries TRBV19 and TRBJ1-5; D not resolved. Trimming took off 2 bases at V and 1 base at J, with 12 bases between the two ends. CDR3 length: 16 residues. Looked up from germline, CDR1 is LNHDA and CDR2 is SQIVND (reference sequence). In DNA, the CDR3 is TGTGCCAGTAGTATAAGGCAGGCGGGGAGCAATCAGCCCCAGCATTTT. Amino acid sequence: CASSIRQAGSNQPQHF. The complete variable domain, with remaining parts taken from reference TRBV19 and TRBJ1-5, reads DGGITQSPKYLFRKEGQNVTLSCEQNLNHDAMYWYRQDPGQGLRLIYYSQIVNDFQKGDIAEGYSVSREKKESFPLTVTSAQKNPTAFYLCASSIRQAGSNQPQHFGDGTRLSIL.